This entry lists 25 T cell receptor beta chains sequenced from one sample in a study of T cell responses to AZD1222 COVID-19 vaccine (dated by TCRdb to the early 2020s). The time point label, read with the paper, signifies: baseline before first vaccination. The library was produced with the immunoSEQ multiplex PCR assay. TCRdb re-hosts the immuneACCESS table, in-frame sequences only. Its copies lack some clones; in the studies checked, an unresolved V gene accounts for under half of them, and the cause for the rest is not known. For this sample the table gives over 100,000 clones, of which about 86% were detected only once. The ten largest clones capture 12% of the sample. The specimen was peripheral blood, collected on day 0 of AZD1222 vaccination. All receptors come from an adult in good health.

The chain has TRBV4-2 and TRBJ1-2; 7 bases are shared with TRBD1. J was trimmed by 4 bases and V by 4 bases; bases with no gene match: 6. The CDR3 length is 14 residues. Germline V gives CDR1 LGHNA, CDR2 YNFKEQ. The CDR3 spells CASSLDRVGYGYTF. The CDR3, as DNA: TGTGCCAGCAGCCTCGACAGGGTAGGCTATGGCTACACCTTC.

The chain employs TRBV6-5 and TRBJ2-2; D perhaps matches TRBD1 (5 bases). The CDR3 runs to 14 residues. Deletions cut 0 bases from V and 6 bases from J, with 8 bases between. In germline, CDR1 is MNHEY, CDR2 SVGAGI. Here the CDR3 reads CASSYSQGSGELFF. The CDR3 DNA reads as TGTGCCAGCAGTTACTCGCAGGGTTCCGGGGAGCTGTTTTTT.

The chain recombines TRBV5-4 with TRBJ2-1; the D is unclear. Germline V gene lookup returns CDR1 SGHNT and CDR2 YYREEE (reference sequence). V lost 4 bases to trimming and J lost 10 bases, with 9 bases between them. This CDR3 comprises 11 residues. The CDR3, as DNA: TGTGCCAGCAGCCGCGAATCGGAGCAGTTCTTC. Protein sequence: CASSRESEQFF.

The J gene is TRBJ1-2, the V gene TRBV28; perhaps TRBD1 as D (5 bases). V shed 3 bases and J shed 6 bases, with 11 bases lying between them. The CDR3 has 13 residues. Germline CDR1 reads MDHEN; CDR2 reads SYDVKM. Here the CDR3 DNA reads TGTGCCAGCAGTTTGAGGACATTCAATGGCTACACCTTC. It translates to CASSLRTFNGYTF.

This chain joins TRBV29-1 and TRBJ2-6; D may be TRBD1 or TRBD2 (5 bases each). Germline CDR1 is SQVTM and CDR2 is ANQGSEA. The CDR3 spans 17 residues. Trimming took 4 bases from V and 3 from J, leaving 19 bases between them. The CDR3 DNA follows: TGCAGCGTTGTTGGGGGAATAACTCGGGGTGGGGCCAACGTCCTGACTTTC. Translated, it gives CSVVGGITRGGANVLTF.

The sample holds a few counts of this clone. The V call is TRBV18, the J call TRBJ1-3; a possible D gene is TRBD1 (5 bases). V was shortened by 3 bases and J by 2 bases, with 11 bases between the two germline ends. In germline, CDR1 is KGHSH, CDR2 LQKENI. The CDR3 sequence is 15 residues long. CDR3 coding DNA: TGTGCCAGCTCACCGGTCCAGGGCACTGGAAACACCATATATTTT. Its protein is CASSPVQGTGNTIYF.

V gene TRBV2 combines with J gene TRBJ2-3; TRBD2 aligns across 9 bases. Germline CDR1 SNHLY, CDR2 FYNNEI. This CDR3 region has 15 residues. Losses at the gene ends were 5 bases for V and 7 bases for J; bases not matched to a gene: 10. CDR3 in DNA: TGTGCCAGCAGTCCTAGCGGGGCCCCCCAAAATACGCAGTATTTT. Translating it yields CASSPSGAPQNTQYF.

This clone has only one observation. Written as DNA, the CDR3 is TGTGCCAGCAGTTTCTCGTTAGCGGGGCTTACCTACGAGCAGTACTTC. This gives the protein CASSFSLAGLTYEQYF. The rearrangement joins TRBV28 to TRBJ2-7; 8 nucleotides align to TRBD2. The CDR3 totals 16 residues. The germline V gene encodes CDR1 MDHEN and CDR2 SYDVKM. The trim removed 3 bases at V and 2 bases at J, leaving 9 bases unmatched.

The chain carries TRBV28 and TRBJ2-7; possible D gene TRBD1, 6 bases. Germline V gene lookup returns CDR1 MDHEN and CDR2 SYDVKM. Trimming removed 8 bases at V and 3 bases at J, with 8 bases between. The CDR3 covers 11 residues. CDR3 DNA sequence: TGTGCCAGCGAACAGGGCTACGAGCAGTACTTC. This codes for CASEQGYEQYF.

The V gene is TRBV10-3, the J gene TRBJ1-1; no clear D. V lost 3 bases and J 1 base, leaving 6 bases between the germline ends. This CDR3 has 13 residues. From germline, CDR1 is ENHRY and CDR2 SYGVKD. CDR3 residues: CAISDGGNTEAFF. The CDR3 nucleotides read TGTGCCATCAGTGACGGTGGGAACACTGAAGCTTTCTTT.

This clone was recorded a few times. The rearrangement links TRBV4-1 to TRBJ1-2; TRBD1 matches 9 bases. The CDR3 runs 16 residues. Germline-derived CDR1 and CDR2 are MGHRA and YSYEKL. V lost 0 bases to trimming and J lost 3 bases; unmatched junction nucleotides: 5. CDR3 nucleotides: TGCGCCAGCAGCCAAGATCTTGGGACAGGGTACTATGGCTACACCTTC. It translates to CASSQDLGTGYYGYTF.

The chain carries TRBV7-2 and TRBJ1-1, with D tentatively TRBD1 (6 bases). Germline CDR1 is SGHTA and CDR2 is FQGNSA. V lost 0 bases, J lost 8 bases, and 13 bases lay in between. CDR3 length: 14 residues. CDR3 nucleotide sequence: TGTGCCAGCAGCTTAGCGCAAGGGGGGAAGGAAGCTTTCTTT. Protein sequence: CASSLAQGGKEAFF.

The V call is TRBV19, the J call TRBJ1-1, with D maybe TRBD1 (6 bases). The V end was cut by 7 bases, the J end by 0 bases, with 21 bases between. The CDR3 is 17 residues long. Germline V gene lookup returns CDR1 LNHDA and CDR2 SQIVND (reference sequence). CDR3 sequence reads: CASKVSGTKDMNTEAFF. CDR3 in DNA: TGTGCCAGTAAAGTCTCCGGGACAAAAGACATGAACACTGAAGCTTTCTTT.

The chain carries TRBV7-9 and TRBJ2-1; D remains unclear. The CDR3 length is 14 residues. V gave up 2 bases and J gave up 7 bases, with 12 bases separating them. Per germline, CDR1 SEHNR and CDR2 FQNEAQ (reference sequence). The chain's CDR3 is CASSLLLTQNEQFF. CDR3 DNA sequence: TGTGCCAGCAGCTTACTCCTGACGCAGAATGAGCAGTTCTTC.

This chain links TRBV21-1 with TRBJ1-6; the table calls TRBD1, which could not be checked here. TRBV21-1 has pseudogene status. This CDR3 region has 18 residues. The CDR3 region is CALRALRRKSSYNSPLHF. The CDR3 nucleotides are TGTGCCCTCAGGGCCCTTCGGCGGAAAAGCTCCTATAATTCACCCCTCCACTTT.

This clone has a single count. The chain links TRBV24-1 to TRBJ2-5, with no clear D. The germline CDR1 and CDR2 sequences are KGHDR and SFDVKD. The CDR3 extends over 15 amino acids. The V end lost 6 bases, the J end lost 5 bases, and 18 bases lay between the germline ends. The CDR3 DNA is TGTGCCACCAGTCAAGGGTCACGGGCTGTGGAGACCCAGTACTTC. It is translated as CATSQGSRAVETQYF.

The J gene is TRBJ1-1, the V gene TRBV9, with no clear D. Germline V gene sequence: CDR1 SGDLS, CDR2 YYNGEE. V dropped 4 bases and J dropped 6 bases, with 16 bases sitting between them. CDR3 length: 14 residues. The CDR3 sequence: CASSPLLARAEAFF. CDR3 in DNA: TGTGCCAGCAGCCCCCTCCTGGCGCGGGCTGAAGCTTTCTTT.

In regard to this clone: A junction boundary mismatches the germline segment, possibly from a read error. The rearrangement links TRBV7-2 to TRBJ2-1, with 9 bases identical to TRBD2. Germline loops: CDR1 SGHTA, CDR2 FQGNSA. The CDR3 length is 15 residues. The CDR3 reads CASSLAGLNNNEQFF. The CDR3 nucleotides read TGTGCCAGCAGCCTAGCGGGACTAAACAACAATGAGCAGTTCTTC.

The CDR3 loop is CASSQGGAHEQYF. Written as DNA, the CDR3 is TGTGCCAGCAGCCAAGGAGGGGCACACGAGCAGTACTTC. The V call is TRBV14, the J call TRBJ2-7; D may correspond to TRBD1 or TRBD2 (5 bases each). V gave up 1 base and J gave up 5 bases, with 9 bases separating them. This CDR3 spans 13 amino acids. Germline V gene sequence: CDR1 SGHDN, CDR2 FVKESK.

The chain carries TRBV5-1 and TRBJ2-6; TRBD1 matches 7 bases. This CDR3 spans 15 amino acids. The V gene's germline CDR1 is SGHRS and CDR2 YFSETQ. The J segment lost 2 bases and the V segment lost 3 bases, leaving 2 bases of the junction unmatched. CDR3 DNA sequence: TGCGCCAGCAGCTCTGGACAGGCTGGGGCCAACGTCCTGACTTTC. Amino acids: CASSSGQAGANVLTF.

V usage is TRBV19 and J usage is TRBJ1-5; D is perhaps TRBD1 (5 bases). V lost 3 bases, J lost 0 bases, and 15 bases lay in between. The CDR3 runs to 17 residues. Germline lookup yields CDR1 LNHDA and CDR2 SQIVND (reference sequence). CDR3 coding DNA: TGTGCCAGTAGTATTCGGGACGGGCAGGCTAGCAATCAGCCCCAGCATTTT. Translating it yields CASSIRDGQASNQPQHF.

V gene TRBV27 combines with J gene TRBJ1-2; 7 positions agree with TRBD1. The CDR3 covers 14 residues. The V gene end was trimmed by 1 base and the J gene end by 6 bases; junction bases not matched to a gene: 5. Germline V gene sequence: CDR1 MNHEY, CDR2 SMNVEV (reference sequence). The CDR3 here is CASSLLGGGHGYTF. The CDR3 nucleotides are TGTGCCAGCAGTTTATTAGGGGGCGGGCATGGCTACACCTTC.

This clone appeared a few times. Here the CDR3 reads CASSRLAKNTEAFF. CDR3 DNA: TGCGCCAGCAGTCGCCTAGCAAAGAACACTGAAGCTTTCTTT. The chain carries TRBV10-2 and TRBJ1-1, with D uncertain. The CDR3 runs to 14 residues. CDR1 is WSHSY, CDR2 SAAADI, per germline. The V gene lost 5 bases and the J gene lost 1 base, with 11 bases spanning the gap.

The CDR3 bases are TGTGCCAGCAGCCCCACGGGGAGCCGCTCCAACACTGAAGCTTTCTTT. Protein product: CASSPTGSRSNTEAFF. V is TRBV9 and J is TRBJ1-1; D remains unclear. Per germline, CDR1 SGDLS and CDR2 YYNGEE. This CDR3 spans 16 amino acids. Trimming took off 4 bases at V and 2 bases at J, with 18 bases between the two ends. The variable domain in full, with the rest retrieved from reference TRBV9 and TRBJ1-1, is DSGVTQTPKHLITATGQRVTLRCSPRSGDLSVYWYQQSLDQGLQFLIQYYNGEERAKGNILERFSAQQFPDLHSELNLSSLELGDSALYFCASSPTGSRSNTEAFFGQGTRLTVV.

This clone was found once. Mismatch with germline at one junction end may stem from a read error. The chain employs TRBV5-4 and TRBJ2-1, with D perhaps TRBD2 (6 bases). Per the germline V gene, CDR1 is SGHNT and CDR2 is YYREEE (reference sequence). The CDR3 spans 16 residues. DNA of the CDR3: TGTGCCAGCACCTTGCCCGGGGGAGGATCCTACAATGAGCAGTTCTTC. Residues: CASTLPGGGSYNEQFF.